The source of this T cell receptor delta chain is a study of gamma-delta chains in newborns, infants, children. TCRdb re-identified clones in the reads via CATT. Here the sample spans 5,500 to 6,500 delta-chain clones, 1.5% to 2.5% being singletons. Only a few counts were recorded for this clone. This may stem from a read error, because a much larger clone lies one nucleotide away. Looked up from germline, CDR1 is GEAIGNYY and CDR2 is EKD. This CDR3 comprises 17 residues. J lost 5 bases, V lost 2 bases, and 8 bases had no gene match. Input material: blood. The gene calls are TRDV2 and TRDJ3; TRDD3 matches at 7 bases. The sequence was collected from a child who was a newborn, infant or young child, either healthy, febrile or measles-vaccinated (not recorded which). The CDR3 nucleotides are TGTGCCTGTGACAAACTGGGGTATACCAGGGACACCCGACAGATGTTTTTC. This gives the protein CACDKLGYTRDTRQMFF.